This TCR beta chain was identified during a study of blood T cell repertoires in COVID-19. Study in general: Nucleic acid was either cDNA or gDNA, and it came from T cells, B-cell-depleted T cells, or PBMCs.

The CDR3 extends over 14 amino acids. CDR1 and CDR2 (germline): GTSNPN, SVGIG (reference sequence). As originally analysed: How many nucleated cells were present was estimated from reference gene primer amplification. Measured with immunoSEQ multiplex PCR; TCRdb has only the in-frame clones, and not every one. V, J and clone size derive from that table, while D and trimming were established from the DNA sequence. Of about 260,000 clones in the sample, about 87% are singletons; the top ten hold approximately 4%. The chain links TRBV30 to TRBJ1-2, with 8 positions matching TRBD1. The receptor comes from a man in his 60s who had recovered from COVID-19. Sequenced sample: peripheral blood. Here the CDR3 reads CARQGPTANYGYTF. CDR3 nucleotides: TGTGCACGACAGGGGCCCACCGCTAACTATGGCTACACCTTC.